This record looks at one T cell receptor beta chain sequence and its context. Its specific antigen is unknown. Qualities for individual bases were not recorded, and no much larger clone is one base off. Receptors were amplified or captured by the immunoSEQ multiplex PCR assay. TCRdb limited this immuneACCESS table to in-frame rearrangements with V and J called. A share of clones is missing; checked studies link under half to unresolved V genes, and the rest is unexplained. The sample includes more than 40,000 clones, with around 89% observed a single time. Clones ranked in the top ten supply under 0.7% of the sample. The data were taken from a study of T cell changes during pregnancy in multiple sclerosis (dated by TCRdb to between 2018 and 2020). The study in broad terms: The study examined how the T cell repertoire changed over the course of pregnancy in women with multiple sclerosis.

Germline trimming amounts to 1 base on V and 5 bases on J, with 10 as the count of junction bases outside the gene matches. From a lookup of the germline V gene, CDR1 and CDR2 are LGHNA and YNFKEQ. The CDR3 measures 17 amino acids from cysteine to phenylalanine. Only the CDR3 region is kept as DNA, spanning 51 bases read in frame from base 1. This material consisted of CD4+ T cells from peripheral blood mononuclear cells, taken in the first trimester of pregnancy. The sequence was collected from a female donor with multiple sclerosis, enrolled in a pregnancy study. The rearranged segments are TRBV4-2 and TRBJ2-3; the junction holds 9 bases that match TRBD2. The sequence in DNA is TGTGCCAGCAGCCAAGGCCCTAGCGGGACGGCGGGAGATACGCAGTATTTT. This sequence encodes CASSQGPSGTAGDTQYF.